The entry below describes one T cell receptor (beta chain). The sample is drawn from a study of blood T cell repertoires in COVID-19. Background on the study: Sample material is recorded as cDNA or gDNA derived from T cells, B-cell-depleted T cells, or PBMCs.

Germline loops: CDR1 MRHNA, CDR2 SNTAGT. The CDR3 has 16 amino acids. Trimming took 6 bases from V and 4 from J; bases not matched to a gene: 12. Per the study methods: Estimated nucleated cell counts came from reference gene primer amplification. Profiled with immunoSEQ multiplex PCR; TCRdb holds only in-frame clones, not every one. Clonal size and the V and J genes are those of that table, whereas D and trimming came from the DNA. The sample carries around 340,000 clones, approximately 86% recorded once. The chain combines TRBV6-4 with TRBJ2-1; the match to TRBD1 covers 7 bases. Sequencing input: PBMCs or T cells enriched from blood (not recorded which). The receptor was derived from a middle-aged woman with acute COVID-19. The CDR3 spells CASSAEQGMGYNEQFF. As DNA, the CDR3 is TGTGCCAGCAGCGCTGAACAGGGGATGGGATACAATGAGCAGTTCTTC.